The entry that follows covers one TCR beta chain sequence. This CDR3 has 16 amino acids. The V and J ends lost 0 bases and 4 bases, in that order; junction bases with no gene match: 5. The germline V gene has CDR1 MNHEY and CDR2 SVGAGI. CD4+ cells underwent separation, giving CD45RA+ naive and CD45RA-negative memory subsets. 150 to 250 ng DNA, tens of thousands of T cell genomes, went into each sorted-subset replicate PCR. As processed by the authors: Filtering differed for immunoSEQ, which gave only junction sequences without quality scores. Using immunoSEQ multiplex PCR, the repertoire was profiled, and TCRdb retains in-frame clones only, with some absent. The V and J calls and clone size are taken from that table; D and trimming were inferred from the DNA. The table records about 610,000 clones, around 97% of them present only once. The data are from a study of shared clonotypes between healthy human individuals.

V usage is TRBV6-5 and J usage is TRBJ2-1; 8 positions agree with TRBD2. Specimen: naive CD4+ T cells sorted from blood. Indicated subset: CD45RA+ positively selected. This clonotype originated in a woman aged 25-40 years in good health. This chain's CDR3 is CASSYSKLAGYNEQFF. The CDR3 DNA reads as TGTGCCAGCAGTTACTCGAAGCTAGCGGGTTACAATGAGCAGTTCTTC.